The sequence of this T cell receptor (beta chain) was determined in a study of T-cell memory formation after mild COVID-19. Turning to the study itself: The study found TCR clusters largely donor specific. Study-level findings and limits: Chiefly within CM and EM were the contracting CD4+ clones; CD8+ ones were within EMRA.

TCRdb processed the 5' RACE reads anew with MiXCR; each CDR3 protein has one entry. The table records about 160,000 distinct CDR3 sequences, about a third of them present only once. The junction had 9 bases not matched to a gene; V was cut back by 3 bases and J by 4 bases. This CDR3 has 15 residues. Per germline, CDR1 SGHDN and CDR2 FVKESK. Regarding this clonotype: Its target is unknown.

The chain couples TRBV14 to TRBJ2-7, with 7 bases lining up with TRBD1. The TCR sequence derives from an adult woman who had mild COVID-19 (a few samples of this study predate the infection). Cell type and time point are not known. Sequenced: PBMCs or a T cell subset sorted from them (not recorded which). The CDR3 loop is CASSQPNRGLYEQYF. In DNA, the CDR3 is TGTGCCAGCAGCCAGCCCAACAGGGGTCTATACGAGCAGTACTTC.